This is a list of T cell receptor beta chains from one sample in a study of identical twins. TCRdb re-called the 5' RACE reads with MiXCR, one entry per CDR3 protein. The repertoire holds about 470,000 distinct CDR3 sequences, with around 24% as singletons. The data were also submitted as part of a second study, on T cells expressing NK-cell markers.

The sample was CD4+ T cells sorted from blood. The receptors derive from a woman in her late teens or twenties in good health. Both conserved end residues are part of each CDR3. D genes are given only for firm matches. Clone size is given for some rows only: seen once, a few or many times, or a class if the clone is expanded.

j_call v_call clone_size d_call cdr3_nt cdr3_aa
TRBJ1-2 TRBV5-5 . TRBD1 TGTGCCAGCAGCCGGACAGGGGGCGACTATGGCTACACCTTC CASSRTGGDYGYTF
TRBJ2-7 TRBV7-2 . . TGTGCCAGCAGCGTGGGACACCTTTACGAGCAGTACTTC CASSVGHLYEQYF
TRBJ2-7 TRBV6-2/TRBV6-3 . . TGTGCCACCCTCCGGGACCCTCTTATCTCCTACGAGCAGTACTTC CATLRDPLISYEQYF
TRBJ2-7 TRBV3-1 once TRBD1 TGTGCCAGCAGCCAAGGGACAGGGGGTTCCGAGCAGTACTTC CASSQGTGGSEQYF
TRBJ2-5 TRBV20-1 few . TGCAGTGCTAGAGTACCGGGACTCTGGTACTTC CSARVPGLWYF
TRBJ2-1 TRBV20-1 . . TGCAGTGCTAGTCGGGGGGCGACCCCCTACAATGAGCAGTTCTTC CSASRGATPYNEQFF
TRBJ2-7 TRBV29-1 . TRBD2 TGCAGCGTCGTTTTTAGCGGGAGCGAGCAGTACTTC CSVVFSGSEQYF
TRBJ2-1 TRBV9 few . TGTGCCAGCAGCGTAAACGACCCCGCCCCCTACAATGAGCAGTTCTTC CASSVNDPAPYNEQFF
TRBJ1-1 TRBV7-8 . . TGTGCCAGCAGCATGACAGAGATCCACACTGAAGCTTTCTTT CASSMTEIHTEAFF
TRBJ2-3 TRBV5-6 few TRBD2 TGTGCCAGCAGGGGAACTAGCGGGACAGATACGCAGTATTTT CASRGTSGTDTQYF
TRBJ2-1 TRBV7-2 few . TGTGCCAGCAGCGGGGGGTCTAGCGTCAATGAGCAGTTCTTC CASSGGSSVNEQFF
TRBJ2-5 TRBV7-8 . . TGTGCCAGCAGCCCTTTGGACGCATACCAAGAGACCCAGTACTTC CASSPLDAYQETQYF
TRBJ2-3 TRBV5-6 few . TGTGCCAGCAGCTGGTCGCAGGCAGATACGCAGTATTTT CASSWSQADTQYF
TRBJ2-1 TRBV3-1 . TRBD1 TGTGCCAGCAGCCAAGGGGAGTTGGACAGGGCCTACAATGAGCAGTTCTTC CASSQGELDRAYNEQFF
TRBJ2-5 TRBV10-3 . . TGTGCCATAGCGGGACAGACAACCCAAGAGACCCAGTACTTC CAIAGQTTQETQYF
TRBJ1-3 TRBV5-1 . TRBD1 TGCGCCAGCAGCGAGGGGACAGCACGTGGAAACACCATATATTTT CASSEGTARGNTIYF
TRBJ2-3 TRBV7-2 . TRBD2 TGTGCCAGCAGCTTATGGATGACTAGCGGGAATAAAGATACGCAGTATTTT CASSLWMTSGNKDTQYF
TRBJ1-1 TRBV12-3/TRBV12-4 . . TGTGCCAGCAGACTACAGGGAATCACTGAAGCTTTCTTT CASRLQGITEAFF
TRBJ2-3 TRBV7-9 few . TGTGCCAGCAGCTTAGCGGGCAGGGGGGTCACAGATACGCAGTATTTT CASSLAGRGVTDTQYF
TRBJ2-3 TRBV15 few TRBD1 TGTGCCACCAGCAGAGGACAGGGTTGGAGTTCAGATACGCAGTATTTT CATSRGQGWSSDTQYF
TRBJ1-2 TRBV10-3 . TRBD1 TGTGCCATCCACCGGGACAGGGTATTCTCCTCGATCTATGGCTACACCTTC CAIHRDRVFSSIYGYTF
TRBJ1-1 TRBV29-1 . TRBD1 TGCAGCGGCACGACAGGGGTGAACACTGAAGCTTTCTTT CSGTTGVNTEAFF
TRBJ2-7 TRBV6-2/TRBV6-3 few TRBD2 TGTGCCAGCAGTTTCGACGCCCCCGGGGCGGGAGGTCGGTACGAGCAGTACTTC CASSFDAPGAGGRYEQYF
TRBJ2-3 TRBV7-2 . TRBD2 TGTGCCAGCAGCTTAGGTGGGGGAGCGGGGTCTCGGACGCAGTATTTT CASSLGGGAGSRTQYF
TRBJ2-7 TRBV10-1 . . TGCGCCAGCGCGGACGGCACCTACGAGCAGTACTTC CASADGTYEQYF
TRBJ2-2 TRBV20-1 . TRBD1 TGCAGTGCGCGACCCAGGGGGTCGAGCACCGGGGAGCTGTTTTTT CSARPRGSSTGELFF
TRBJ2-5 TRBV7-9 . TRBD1 TGTGCCAGCAGCACACAGGGGGCCGAGGAGACCCAGTACTTC CASSTQGAEETQYF
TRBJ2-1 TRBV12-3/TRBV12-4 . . TGTGCCAGCAGTTTAGCCAGGGGATCGGAGGAGCAGTTCTTC CASSLARGSEEQFF
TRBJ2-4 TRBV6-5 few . TGTGCCAGCAGTTGGGGTCAGGACAAAAACATTCAGTACTTC CASSWGQDKNIQYF
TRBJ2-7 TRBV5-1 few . TGCGCCAGCAGCTTGGGGGAGGACGAGCAGTACTTC CASSLGEDEQYF
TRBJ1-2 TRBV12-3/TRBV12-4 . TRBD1 TGTGCCAACGCCGGGACAGGGGGCAATGGCTACACCTTC CANAGTGGNGYTF
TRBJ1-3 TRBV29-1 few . TGCAGCGCCTCCGCAGGAATCTCTGGAAACACCATATATTTT CSASAGISGNTIYF
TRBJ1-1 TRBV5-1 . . TGCGCCAGCAGCTTGGCGATGGGGAACACTGAAGCTTTCTTT CASSLAMGNTEAFF
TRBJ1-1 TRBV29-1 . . TGCAGCGTTGACTCAGGGAACACTGAAGCTTTCTTT CSVDSGNTEAFF
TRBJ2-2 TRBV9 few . TGTGCCAGCAGCAGACGTTCAGGGGCGAACACCGGGGAGCTGTTTTTT CASSRRSGANTGELFF
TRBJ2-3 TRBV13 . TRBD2 TGTGCCAGCAAGACTAGCGGGGTCACAGATACGCAGTATTTT CASKTSGVTDTQYF
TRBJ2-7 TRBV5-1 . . TGCGCCAGCAGCTTGGCACAGGGTACTAACGAGCAGTACTTC CASSLAQGTNEQYF
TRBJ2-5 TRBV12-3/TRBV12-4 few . TGTGCCAGCAGTGGCAGTCTGAATCAAGAGACCCAGTACTTC CASSGSLNQETQYF
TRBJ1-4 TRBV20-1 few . TGCAGTGCTTTTACAGGGAATAATGAAAAACTGTTTTTT CSAFTGNNEKLFF
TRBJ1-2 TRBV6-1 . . TGTGCCAGCAGTGAAGGGGAGGAGTACTATGGCTACACCTTC CASSEGEEYYGYTF
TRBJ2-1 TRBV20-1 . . TGCAGTGGTGGGGGCCCCTCCTACAATGAGCAGTTCTTC CSGGGPSYNEQFF
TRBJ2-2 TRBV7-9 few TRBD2 TGTGCCAGCAGCTCCCTAGCGGGATCGAGAACCGGGGAGCTGTTTTTT CASSSLAGSRTGELFF
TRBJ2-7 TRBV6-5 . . TGTGCCAGCAGTTACGGCGCGGGCCGCTACGAGCAGTACTTC CASSYGAGRYEQYF
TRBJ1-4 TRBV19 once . TGTGCCAGTAGTACCCGGAGCCGACGCGGTGAAAAACTGTTTTTT CASSTRSRRGEKLFF
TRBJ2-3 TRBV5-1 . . TGCGCCAGCAGCTCCGGGACACATAGGGGAGATACGCAGTATTTT CASSSGTHRGDTQYF
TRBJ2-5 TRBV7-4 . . TGTGCCAGCCGACCTCCTCGAAGACAAGAGACCCAGTACTTC CASRPPRRQETQYF
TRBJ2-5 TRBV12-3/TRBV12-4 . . TGTGCCAGCAGTTCCGGGACAGCGGGGACCCAGTACTTC CASSSGTAGTQYF
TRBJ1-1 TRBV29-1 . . TGCAGCGTTGCCTATATGAACACTGAAGCTTTCTTT CSVAYMNTEAFF
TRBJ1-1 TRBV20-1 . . TGCAGTGCGAACCCCCCTGGGGGATCGAACACTGAAGCTTTCTTT CSANPPGGSNTEAFF